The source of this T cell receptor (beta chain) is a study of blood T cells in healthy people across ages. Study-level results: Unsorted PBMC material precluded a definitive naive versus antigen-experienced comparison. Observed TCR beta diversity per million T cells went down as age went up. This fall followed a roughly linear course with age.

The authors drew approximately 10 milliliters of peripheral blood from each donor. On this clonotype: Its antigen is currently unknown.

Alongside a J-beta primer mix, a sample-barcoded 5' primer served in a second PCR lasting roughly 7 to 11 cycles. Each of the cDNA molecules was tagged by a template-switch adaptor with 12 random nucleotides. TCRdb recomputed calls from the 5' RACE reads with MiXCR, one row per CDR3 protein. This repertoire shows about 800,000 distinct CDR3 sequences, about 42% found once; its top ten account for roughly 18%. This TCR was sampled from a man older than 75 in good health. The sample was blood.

The CDR3 region is CSARDPGTGVDTQYF. The CDR3 DNA reads TGCAGTGCTAGAGACCCCGGGACAGGGGTAGATACGCAGTATTTT. This chain connects TRBV20-1 to TRBJ2-3; 10 bases map to TRBD1. Losses at the gene ends were 0 bases for V and 5 bases for J; bases not matched to a gene: 5. This CDR3 region has 15 residues. CDR1 is DFQATT and CDR2 is SNEGSKA in the germline V gene (reference sequence).